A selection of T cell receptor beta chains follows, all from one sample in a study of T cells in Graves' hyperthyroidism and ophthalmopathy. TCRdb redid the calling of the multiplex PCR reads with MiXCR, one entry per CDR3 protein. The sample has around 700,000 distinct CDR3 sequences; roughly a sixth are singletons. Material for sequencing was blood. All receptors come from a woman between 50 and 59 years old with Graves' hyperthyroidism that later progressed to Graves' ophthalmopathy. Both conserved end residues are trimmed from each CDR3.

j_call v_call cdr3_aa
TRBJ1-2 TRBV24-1 ATSDRRRSPVGYT
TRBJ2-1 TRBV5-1 ASSLAGGGVVDEQF
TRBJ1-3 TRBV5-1 ASSPTGFSGNTIY
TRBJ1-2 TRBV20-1 SASSEFYGYT
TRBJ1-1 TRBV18 ASSVKTGGQTEAF
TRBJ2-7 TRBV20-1 SARDGRDRGSYEQY
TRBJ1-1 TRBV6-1 ASTPTWAGTEAF
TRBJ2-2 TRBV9 ASSVGQAVNTGELF
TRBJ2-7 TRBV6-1 ASSEQGGEQY
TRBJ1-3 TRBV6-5 ASSYTVSSGNTIY
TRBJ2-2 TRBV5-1 ASSLALAGVGTGELF
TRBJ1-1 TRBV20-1 SAPTLDRNTEAF
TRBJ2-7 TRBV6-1 ASSSTNRGRDEQY
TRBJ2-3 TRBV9 ASSVVFGGNTDTQY
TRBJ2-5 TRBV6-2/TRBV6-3 ASGWDRVSETQY
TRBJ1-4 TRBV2 ASRGPGGYDEKLF
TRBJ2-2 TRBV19 ATAPGQGAGTGELF
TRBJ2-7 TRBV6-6 ASSYSFAGRGEQY
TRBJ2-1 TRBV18 ASSPMAMGETEQF
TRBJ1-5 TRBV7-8 ASSSEGSQH
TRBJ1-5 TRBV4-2 ASSQANQPQH
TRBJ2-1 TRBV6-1 ASTGISYNEQF
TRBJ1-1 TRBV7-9 ASSFRRGLNTEAF
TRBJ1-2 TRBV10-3 AILDRGNYGYT
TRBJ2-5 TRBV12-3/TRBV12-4 ASSFSSGETQY
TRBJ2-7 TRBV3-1 ASSQVGTVGEQY
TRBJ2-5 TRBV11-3 ASSYSKGGLETQY
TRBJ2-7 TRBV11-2 ASSLDTGVISYEQY
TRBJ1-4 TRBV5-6 ASSPGQRDHEKLF
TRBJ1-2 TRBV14 ASSRGQSVYGYT
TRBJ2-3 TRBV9 ASSLGDRGATDTQY